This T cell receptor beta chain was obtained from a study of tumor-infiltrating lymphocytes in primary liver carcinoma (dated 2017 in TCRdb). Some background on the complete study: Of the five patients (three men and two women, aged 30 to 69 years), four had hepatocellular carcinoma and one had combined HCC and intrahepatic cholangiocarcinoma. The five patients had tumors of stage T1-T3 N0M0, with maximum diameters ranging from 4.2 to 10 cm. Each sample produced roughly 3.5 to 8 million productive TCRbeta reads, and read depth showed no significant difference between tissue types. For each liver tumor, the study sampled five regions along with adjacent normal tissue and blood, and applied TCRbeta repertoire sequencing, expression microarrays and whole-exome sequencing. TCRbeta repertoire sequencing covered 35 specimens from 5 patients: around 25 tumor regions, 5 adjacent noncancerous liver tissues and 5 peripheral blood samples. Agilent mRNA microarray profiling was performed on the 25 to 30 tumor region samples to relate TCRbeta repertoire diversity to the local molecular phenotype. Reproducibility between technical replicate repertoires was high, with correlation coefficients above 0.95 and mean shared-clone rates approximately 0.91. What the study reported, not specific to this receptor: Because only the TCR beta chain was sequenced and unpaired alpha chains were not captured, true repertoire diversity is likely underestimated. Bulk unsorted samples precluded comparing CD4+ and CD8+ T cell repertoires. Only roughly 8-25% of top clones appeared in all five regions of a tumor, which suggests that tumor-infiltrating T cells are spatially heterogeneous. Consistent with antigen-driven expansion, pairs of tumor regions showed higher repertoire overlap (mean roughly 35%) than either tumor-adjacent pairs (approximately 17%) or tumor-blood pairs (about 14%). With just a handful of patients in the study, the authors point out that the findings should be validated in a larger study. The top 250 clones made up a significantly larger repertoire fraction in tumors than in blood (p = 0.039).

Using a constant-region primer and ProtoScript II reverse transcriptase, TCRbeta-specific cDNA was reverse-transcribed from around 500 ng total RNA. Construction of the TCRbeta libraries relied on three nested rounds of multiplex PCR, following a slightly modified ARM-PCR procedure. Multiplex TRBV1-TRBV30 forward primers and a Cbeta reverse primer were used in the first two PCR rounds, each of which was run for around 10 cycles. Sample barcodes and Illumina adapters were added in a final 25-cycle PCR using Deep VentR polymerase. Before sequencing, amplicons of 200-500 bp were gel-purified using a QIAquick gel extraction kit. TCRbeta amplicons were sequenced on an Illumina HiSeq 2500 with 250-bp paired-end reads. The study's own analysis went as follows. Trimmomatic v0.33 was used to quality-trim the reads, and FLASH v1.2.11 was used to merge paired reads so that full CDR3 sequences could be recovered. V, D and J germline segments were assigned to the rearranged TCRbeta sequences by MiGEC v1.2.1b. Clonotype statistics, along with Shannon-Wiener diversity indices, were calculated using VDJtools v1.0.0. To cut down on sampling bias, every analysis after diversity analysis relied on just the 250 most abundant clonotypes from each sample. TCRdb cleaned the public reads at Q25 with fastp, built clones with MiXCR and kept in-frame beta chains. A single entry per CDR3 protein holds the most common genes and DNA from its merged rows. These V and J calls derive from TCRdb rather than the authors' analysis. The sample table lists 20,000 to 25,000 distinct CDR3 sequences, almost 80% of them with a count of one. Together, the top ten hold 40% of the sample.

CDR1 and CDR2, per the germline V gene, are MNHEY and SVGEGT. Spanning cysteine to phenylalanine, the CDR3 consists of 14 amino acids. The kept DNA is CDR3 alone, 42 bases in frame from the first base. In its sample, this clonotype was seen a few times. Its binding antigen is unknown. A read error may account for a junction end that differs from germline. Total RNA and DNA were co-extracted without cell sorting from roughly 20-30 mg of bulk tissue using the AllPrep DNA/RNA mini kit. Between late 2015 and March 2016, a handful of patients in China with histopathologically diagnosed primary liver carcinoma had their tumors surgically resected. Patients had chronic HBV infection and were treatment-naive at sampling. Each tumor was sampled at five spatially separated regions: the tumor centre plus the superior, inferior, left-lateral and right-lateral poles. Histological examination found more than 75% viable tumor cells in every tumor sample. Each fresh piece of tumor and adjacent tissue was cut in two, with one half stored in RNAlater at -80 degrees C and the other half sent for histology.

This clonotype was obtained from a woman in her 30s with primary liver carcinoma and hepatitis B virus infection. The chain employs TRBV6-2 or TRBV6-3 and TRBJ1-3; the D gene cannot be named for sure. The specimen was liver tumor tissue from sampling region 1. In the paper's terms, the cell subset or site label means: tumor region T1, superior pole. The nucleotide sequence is TGTGCCAGGAGCCCTAAATACATCGGAAACACCACATATTTT. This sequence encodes CARSPKYIGNTTYF.